This TCR beta chain was sequenced in a study of T-cell memory formation after mild COVID-19. Ten or more counts support this clonotype. TCRdb processed the 5' RACE reads anew with MiXCR; each CDR3 protein has one entry. This sample yields hundreds of thousands of distinct CDR3 sequences, of which more than 15% are seen a single time; more than 20% belongs to the top ten. CDR1 and CDR2 (germline): SGHRS, YFSETQ. The CDR3 sequence is 18 residues long. V was pared by 4 bases and J by 8 bases, with 30 bases between. The chain is built from TRBV5-1 and TRBJ1-1; D might be TRBD1 (5 bases). The clonotype originates from a man aged 18 to 35 who had mild COVID-19 (a few samples of this study predate the infection). Cell type and time point are not known. Sequencing was done on a sample of PBMCs or a T cell subset sorted from them (not recorded which). This CDR3 reads CASSLTSSVGKGLAEAFF. The CDR3, as DNA: TGCGCCAGCAGCCTAACTAGTTCAGTGGGCAAGGGGCTGGCAGAAGCTTTCTTT.